The clone carrying this TCR beta chain was counted at least ten times. The target antigen is unknown. This record comes from a study of response to subunit inactivated influenza vaccine. Study-wide findings and caveats: The authors suggested that few new T cells are recruited per seasonal influenza vaccination.

Each CDR3 protein gets one entry after TCRdb re-called the RT-PCR reads with MiXCR. The table lists 800,000 to 1,000,000 distinct CDR3 sequences, roughly 20% of them singletons. The germline V gene has CDR1 LNHNV and CDR2 YYDKDF (reference sequence). Trimming cost V 0 bases and J 1 base, with 16 bases left between them. The CDR3 spans 17 residues. Specimen: PBMCs from blood, collected more than 4 days after vaccination. The sequence was collected from a man aged 50 to 59 who received an inactivated influenza vaccine. This rearrangement joins TRBV15 to TRBJ2-7; TRBD2 is a possible D gene (5 bases). In DNA form, the CDR3 reads TGTGCCACCAGCAGAGATCGGGCGAGGGTCGTTTCCTACGAGCAGTACTTC. Translated, it gives CATSRDRARVVSYEQYF.